What follows describes a single T cell receptor (beta chain). The data were taken from a study of blood T cell repertoires in COVID-19. Study at large: Acute and convalescent COVID-19 specimens originated in the United States, Italy and Spain. T cells, B-cell-depleted T cells, or PBMCs supplied cDNA or gDNA.

Original handling: Nucleated cell number was recorded as an estimate derived from reference gene primer amplification. Clones were sequenced by immunoSEQ multiplex PCR, and TCRdb holds only the in-frame ones, with some missing. That table is the source of V, J and clone size, and D and trimming were worked out from the DNA. The repertoire holds 150,000 to 200,000 clones, roughly 87% seen once, with around 1.9% in the top ten. This CDR3 region has 15 residues. V lost 4 bases and J lost 4; bases outside the gene matches: 5. Per the germline V gene, CDR1 is SGHRS and CDR2 is YFSETQ. Material for sequencing was peripheral blood. The chain has TRBV5-1 and TRBJ1-1; the match to TRBD1 covers 12 bases. The receptor comes from a young man who had recovered from COVID-19. DNA for the CDR3: TGCGCCAGCAGCCTCGGGACAGGGGGCTTCACTGAAGCTTTCTTT. Translation gives CASSLGTGGFTEAFF.